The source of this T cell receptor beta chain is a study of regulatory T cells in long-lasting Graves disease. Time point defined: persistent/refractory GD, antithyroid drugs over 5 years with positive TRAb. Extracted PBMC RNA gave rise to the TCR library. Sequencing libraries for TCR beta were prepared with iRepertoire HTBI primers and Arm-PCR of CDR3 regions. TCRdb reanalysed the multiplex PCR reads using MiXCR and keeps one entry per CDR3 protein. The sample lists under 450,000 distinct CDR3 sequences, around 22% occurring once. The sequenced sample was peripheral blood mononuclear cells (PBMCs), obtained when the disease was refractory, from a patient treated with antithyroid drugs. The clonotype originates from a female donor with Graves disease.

This CDR3 is CAISESQTGLDEKLFF. The CDR3 DNA is TGTGCCATCAGTGAGTCGCAGACAGGGCTTGATGAAAAACTGTTTTTT. V usage is TRBV10-3 and J usage is TRBJ1-4; 7 bases agree with TRBD1. The CDR3 sequence is 16 residues long. With 0 bases clipped from V and 6 bases from J, the junction kept 7 bases outside the gene matches. The germline V gene encodes CDR1 ENHRY and CDR2 SYGVKD.